What follows are 29 T cell receptor beta chains derived from one specimen sequenced in a study of CD8 T cells in ankylosing spondylitis. Via MiXCR, TCRdb re-called the 5' RACE reads, giving one row per CDR3 protein. This table holds 300,000 to 350,000 distinct CDR3 sequences, approximately 10% found once. Specimen: blood, either unsorted or a sorted T cell fraction (not recorded which). The receptors shown here come from a female donor with ankylosing spondylitis or in good health (not recorded which).

This clonotype was seen repeatedly, ten times or more. The chain employs TRBV28 and TRBJ2-7; D is ambiguous. Germline CDR1 is MDHEN and CDR2 is SYDVKM. CDR3 length: 13 residues. V dropped 5 bases and J dropped 6 bases, with 14 bases sitting between them. Here the CDR3 reads CASSLSVSGEQYF. In nucleotides, the CDR3 is TGTGCCAGCAGTCTTTCAGTGTCCGGCGAGCAGTACTTC.

V and J are TRBV18 and TRBJ2-7; perhaps D is TRBD1 or TRBD2 (7 bases each). Germline-derived CDR1 and CDR2 are KGHSH and LQKENI. V was pared by 3 bases and J by 5 bases, with 17 bases between. CDR3 length: 15 residues. The CDR3 DNA sequence: TGTGCCAGCTCACCGACCAGGGGGGGACTCGACGAGCAGTACTTC. Translation gives CASSPTRGGLDEQYF.

Ten or more counts support this clonotype. The chain couples TRBV20-1 to TRBJ2-1; 8 bases map to TRBD2. Germline CDR1 reads DFQATT; CDR2 reads SNEGSKA (reference sequence). J gave up 0 bases and V 6 bases, and 10 bases lay outside the gene matches. The length of the CDR3 is 16 residues. In DNA, the CDR3 is TGCAGTGCGTACGAGCGGGGGCGAAGCTCCTACAATGAGCAGTTCTTC. Translating gives CSAYERGRSSYNEQFF.

This clonotype was detected many times. This chain links TRBV10-2 with TRBJ2-1; D not resolved. V was trimmed by 1 base and J by 8 bases, leaving 12 bases between them. This CDR3 has 14 amino acids. From germline, CDR1 is WSHSY and CDR2 SAAADI. CDR3 region: CASSELSTWDEQFF. DNA for the CDR3: TGCGCCAGCAGTGAGTTAAGCACGTGGGATGAGCAGTTCTTC.

The V call is TRBV7-2, the J call TRBJ1-1; 9 bases agree with TRBD1. V gave up 5 bases and J gave up 5 bases; unmatched junction bases: 15. The CDR3 runs to 17 residues. The germline V gene encodes CDR1 SGHTA and CDR2 FQGNSA. CDR3 protein: CASSPFARETGGTEAFF. CDR3 in DNA: TGTGCCAGCAGCCCCTTCGCTAGAGAGACAGGGGGTACTGAAGCTTTCTTT. The entire variable domain, with the rest obtained from reference TRBV7-2 and TRBJ1-1, is as follows: GAGVSQSPSNKVTEKGKDVELRCDPISGHTALYWYRQSLGQGLEFLIYFQGNSAPDKSGLPSDRFSAERTGGSVSTLTIQRTQQEDSAVYLCASSPFARETGGTEAFFGQGTRLTVV.

Many counts were recorded for this clonotype. This chain links TRBV6-2 or TRBV6-3 with TRBJ2-7; D unresolved. CDR3 length equals 15 residues. V lost 0 bases, J lost 4 bases, and 13 bases lay in between. Germline V gene lookup returns CDR1 MNHEY and CDR2 SVGEGT. The CDR3 reads CASSYSGNSLYEQYF. The CDR3 DNA reads TGTGCCAGCAGTTACTCGGGGAATTCTCTATACGAGCAGTACTTC.

This clonotype was observed at least ten times. This chain connects TRBV4-3 to TRBJ2-3, with D possibly matching TRBD1 (6 bases). Per the germline V gene, CDR1 is LGHNA and CDR2 is YSLEER. Trimming left V 0 bases short and J 10 bases short, with 20 bases between. The CDR3 totals 16 residues. The CDR3 reads CASSQDWQQWGQAQYF. The CDR3 nucleotides are TGCGCCAGCAGCCAAGATTGGCAACAGTGGGGGCAGGCGCAGTATTTT.

The genes are TRBV7-8 and TRBJ1-2; a weak D match, TRBD1 (6 bases). The CDR3 extends over 13 amino acids. The V end lost 6 bases, the J end lost 6 bases, and 14 bases lay between the germline ends. Germline V CDR1 and CDR2: SGHVS, FQNEAQ. The CDR3 spells CASRMGGGDGYTF. DNA for the CDR3: TGTGCCAGCAGAATGGGGGGCGGGGATGGCTACACCTTC.

This clonotype was detected many times. This chain links TRBV20-1 with TRBJ2-3; D is possibly TRBD2 (6 bases). The CDR3 is made up of 13 amino acids. Trimming left V 6 bases short and J 10 bases short, with 20 bases between. Germline CDR1 and CDR2: DFQATT and SNEGSKA (reference sequence). Here the CDR3 reads CSAQPTRLVSQYF. DNA for the CDR3: TGCAGTGCCCAACCCACTAGACTAGTATCGCAGTATTTT.

This clonotype was detected a few times. In DNA, the CDR3 is TGCGCCAGCAGCTTGGTTAACCCTCGCACAGATACGCAGTATTTT. This encodes CASSLVNPRTDTQYF. The chain links TRBV5-1 to TRBJ2-3, with no clear D. V was clipped by 0 bases and J by 1 base, with 9 bases between them. CDR1 is SGHRS and CDR2 is YFSETQ in the germline V gene. This CDR3 contains 15 residues.

This clonotype was seen many times. The chain joins TRBV29-1 to TRBJ1-1; D call uncertain. Trimming removed 4 bases at V and 4 bases at J, with 13 bases between. The CDR3 consists of 13 residues. Germline V gene sequence: CDR1 SQVTM, CDR2 ANQGSEA. Written as DNA, the CDR3 is TGCAGCGTTGTCGTGTCGAGAGGCACTGAAGCTTTCTTT. Encoded protein: CSVVVSRGTEAFF.

V and J are TRBV24-1 and TRBJ2-2; D is perhaps TRBD1 (5 bases). Germline CDR1 reads KGHDR; CDR2 reads SFDVKD. The CDR3 covers 12 residues. Trimming shortened V by 9 bases and J by 6 bases, and 10 bases separated the two germline ends. CDR3: CATSQGPGELFF. CDR3 in DNA: TGTGCCACCTCCCAGGGCCCCGGGGAGCTGTTTTTT.

The rearrangement links TRBV12-3 or TRBV12-4 to TRBJ1-2, with D tentatively TRBD1 (6 bases). The CDR3 has 15 amino acids. V lost 6 bases to trimming and J lost 8 bases, with 22 bases between them. This chain's CDR3 is CASSQPPTGYGGYTF. The CDR3 DNA reads as TGTGCCAGCAGCCAGCCTCCGACAGGCTATGGAGGCTACACCTTC.

In its sample, this clonotype was seen a few times. The rearrangement joins TRBV5-1 to TRBJ1-6, with a tentative D call TRBD1 (5 bases). Trimming removed 4 bases at V and 10 bases at J, with 21 bases between. The CDR3 sequence is 16 residues long. The germline gives CDR1 SGHRS, CDR2 YFSETQ. The CDR3 region has the DNA TGCGCCAGCAGCCCGGAGGGGCCGGGAAGAAGGTCACCCCTCCACTTT. Encoded protein: CASSPEGPGRRSPLHF.

This clonotype occurred many times. The genes are TRBV20-1 and TRBJ2-6, with 8 bases identical to TRBD1. Germline CDR1 and CDR2: DFQATT and SNEGSKA (reference sequence). The CDR3 covers 18 residues. Unmatched junction bases numbered 11, after V lost 4 bases and J lost 0 bases. The CDR3 here is CSAIDRGPDYSGANVLTF. Here the CDR3 DNA reads TGCAGTGCTATAGACAGGGGCCCCGACTACTCTGGGGCCAACGTCCTGACTTTC.

This clonotype was observed many times. V and J are TRBV20-1 and TRBJ2-6; D is possibly TRBD1 (5 bases). Germline V lookup: CDR1 DFQATT, CDR2 SNEGSKA (reference sequence). This CDR3 has 13 residues. Trimming left V 6 bases short and J 8 bases short, with 14 bases between. The CDR3 nucleotides are TGCAGTGCCAACCTCCAGGGCTCCAACGTCCTGACTTTC. Protein: CSANLQGSNVLTF.

This clonotype was seen many times. The chain combines TRBV29-1 with TRBJ2-2; the match to TRBD1 covers 7 bases. The trim removed 7 bases at V and 4 bases at J, leaving 9 bases unmatched. CDR3 length equals 14 residues. Germline CDR1 and CDR2: SQVTM and ANQGSEA. This CDR3 reads CSGMTGSFTGELFF. In DNA form, the CDR3 reads TGCAGCGGGATGACAGGGTCCTTCACCGGGGAGCTGTTTTTT.

This clonotype has ten or more counts. This sequence joins TRBV5-1 and TRBJ1-2; 8 bases align to TRBD1. This CDR3 contains 15 residues. J gave up 2 bases and V 4 bases, and 7 bases lay outside the gene matches. Germline values: CDR1 SGHRS, CDR2 YFSETQ. CDR3 amino acids: CASSPRTGKNYGYTF. In DNA form, the CDR3 reads TGCGCCAGCAGCCCGCGGACAGGGAAAAACTATGGCTACACCTTC.

This clonotype has a count of ten or more. J is TRBJ2-3 and V is TRBV7-9; D call uncertain. Trimming pared 3 bases from V and 2 bases from J, leaving 15 bases between. The CDR3 has 16 amino acids. Germline V gene lookup returns CDR1 SEHNR and CDR2 FQNEAQ (reference sequence). The CDR3 DNA follows: TGTGCCAGCAGCTTTCCAATGGGCAGAAACACAGATACGCAGTATTTT. Amino acid sequence: CASSFPMGRNTDTQYF.

This clonotype was found a few times. The chain has TRBV11-1 and TRBJ2-1; TRBD1 is a possible D gene (5 bases). Per the germline V gene, CDR1 is SGHAT and CDR2 is FQDESV (reference sequence). V lost 2 bases and J 2 bases, leaving 16 bases between the germline ends. This CDR3 region has 17 residues. CDR3 DNA: TGTGCCAGCAGCTTATCCCAGGGATTGGGTCCCTACAATGAGCAGTTCTTC. The encoded protein is CASSLSQGLGPYNEQFF.

This clonotype turned up a few times. The rearrangement joins TRBV20-1 to TRBJ2-2; unclear D gene. Germline-derived CDR1 and CDR2 are DFQATT and SNEGSKA (reference sequence). This CDR3 is built from 12 residues. The germline V and J ends were trimmed by 6 bases and 0 bases, with 5 bases remaining between them. For the CDR3, the DNA is TGCAGTGCCGCAGCGAACACCGGGGAGCTGTTTTTT. Translated: CSAAANTGELFF.

This clonotype occurred many times. The chain carries TRBV12-3 or TRBV12-4 and TRBJ2-1; D not certain. The length of the CDR3 is 14 residues. V lost 2 bases and J 0 bases, leaving 5 bases between the germline ends. In DNA, the CDR3 is TGTGCCAGCAGTTTAACAGCCTCCTACAATGAGCAGTTCTTC. As protein: CASSLTASYNEQFF.

Many counts were recorded for this clonotype. The chain couples TRBV5-1 to TRBJ2-5, with TRBD2 matching 8 bases. The CDR3 has 17 residues. Per the germline V gene, CDR1 is SGHRS and CDR2 is YFSETQ. With V trimmed by 3 bases and J by 0 bases, 10 bases remained unmatched. The CDR3 region has the DNA TGCGCCAGCAGCTCAGGACTAGCCCCGGAGAACCAAGAGACCCAGTACTTC. Amino acids: CASSSGLAPENQETQYF.

The genes are TRBV28 and TRBJ2-1; 9 bases agree with TRBD2. CDR1 is MDHEN and CDR2 is SYDVKM in the germline V gene. The CDR3 is made up of 16 amino acids. V shed 3 bases and J 5 bases; nucleotides not matched to a gene: 8. CDR3 sequence reads: CASSFLAGALNNEQFF. Written as DNA, the CDR3 is TGTGCCAGCAGTTTCTTAGCGGGGGCACTCAACAATGAGCAGTTCTTC.

This clonotype was counted many times. The gene calls are TRBV9 and TRBJ2-3, with D perhaps matching TRBD1 (5 bases). The CDR3 runs to 15 residues. Trimming cost V 2 bases and J 4 bases, with 14 bases left between them. In germline, CDR1 is SGDLS, CDR2 YYNGEE. In DNA, the CDR3 is TGTGCCAGCAGCGTCAAGGGGTCAAAATCAGATACGCAGTATTTT. It is translated as CASSVKGSKSDTQYF.

The J gene is TRBJ1-6, the V gene TRBV3-1, with unresolved D. Germline assignment: CDR1 LGHDT and CDR2 YNNKEL (reference sequence). This CDR3 has 13 amino acids. Deletions cut 1 base from V and 10 bases from J, with 8 bases between. This CDR3 is CASSQGGSSPLHF. CDR3 sequence (DNA): TGTGCCAGCAGCCAAGGTGGAAGCTCACCCCTCCACTTT. Drawing the rest from reference TRBV3-1 and TRBJ1-6, the complete variable domain is DTAVSQTPKYLVTQMGNDKSIKCEQNLGHDTMYWYKQDSKKFLKIMFSYNNKELIINETVPNRFSPKSPDKAHLNLHINSLELGDSAVYFCASSQGGSSPLHFGNGTRLTVT.

This clonotype was observed at least ten times. This chain links TRBV24-1 with TRBJ2-2; no clear D. V was trimmed by 12 bases and J by 1 base, leaving 11 bases between them. CDR1 and CDR2 (germline): KGHDR, SFDVKD. This CDR3 spans 13 amino acids. CDR3 sequence (DNA): TGTGCCGTCGGATCGTTGAACACCGGGGAGCTGTTTTTT. Protein sequence: CAVGSLNTGELFF.

This clonotype was detected ten times or more. The rearrangement joins TRBV20-1 to TRBJ2-1; 12 bases are a match to TRBD2. Unmatched junction bases numbered 9, after V lost 1 base and J lost 8 bases. CDR1 and CDR2 from the germline V gene are DFQATT and SNEGSKA (reference sequence). CDR3 length equals 16 residues. The CDR3 sequence is CSARGLTSGREDEQFF. The CDR3 DNA is TGCAGTGCTAGAGGTCTGACTAGCGGGAGAGAAGATGAGCAGTTCTTC.

This clonotype has just a few counts. This chain links TRBV16 with TRBJ2-7; no definite D call. Trimming left V 8 bases short and J 0 bases short, with 11 bases between. The CDR3 spans 13 residues. Germline V gene lookup returns CDR1 KGHSY and CDR2 FQNENV. The chain's CDR3 is CASRKRSSYEQYF. CDR3 coding DNA: TGTGCCAGCCGCAAACGTAGCTCCTACGAGCAGTACTTC.